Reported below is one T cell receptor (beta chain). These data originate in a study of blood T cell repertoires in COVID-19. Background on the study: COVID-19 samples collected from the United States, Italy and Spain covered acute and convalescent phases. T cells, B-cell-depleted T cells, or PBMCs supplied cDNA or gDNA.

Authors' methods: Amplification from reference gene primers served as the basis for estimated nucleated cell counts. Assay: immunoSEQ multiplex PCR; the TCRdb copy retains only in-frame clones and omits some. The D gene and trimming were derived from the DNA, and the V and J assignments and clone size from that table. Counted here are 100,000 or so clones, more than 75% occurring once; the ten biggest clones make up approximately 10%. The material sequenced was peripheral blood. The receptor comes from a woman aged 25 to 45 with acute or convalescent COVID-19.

Here the CDR3 DNA reads TGTGCCAGCAGCAGCACAGGGCCCAATCAGCCCCAGCATTTT. This encodes CASSSTGPNQPQHF. The chain combines TRBV7-9 with TRBJ1-5; TRBD1 might be the D (6 bases). CDR1 is SEHNR, CDR2 FQNEAQ, per germline (reference sequence). The CDR3 runs to 14 residues. Trimming cost V 5 bases and J 3 bases, with 11 bases left between them.